Presented here are 31 T cell receptor beta chains from one specimen sequenced in a study of human T cells and chemical hapten exposure. In TCRdb, the RACE reads were re-called with MiXCR into one record per CDR3 protein. The profile shows about 350,000 distinct CDR3 sequences, around 6% of them singletons. Time point defined: patch test 2, 6 weeks after DPC sensitization. As for treatment: therapeutic diphenylcyclopropenone sensitization with weekly scalp DPC. The input for sequencing was whole blood, taken in connection with sensitization to the hapten diphenylcyclopropenone (DPC). The receptors originated from a young woman with alopecia areata. Some clones in this sample may be carry-over from other donors' samples.

V gene TRBV6-2 or TRBV6-3 combines with J gene TRBJ2-7; D ambiguous. This CDR3 is 14 amino acids long. V was trimmed by 6 bases and J by 2 bases, leaving 14 bases between them. CDR1 and CDR2 from the germline V gene are MNHEY and SVGEGT. Here the CDR3 DNA reads TGTGCCAGCAGAGTTCGGTCGTATACCTACGAGCAGTACTTC. Protein sequence: CASRVRSYTYEQYF.

The sample holds a few counts of this clonotype. The J gene is TRBJ2-7, the V gene TRBV5-5, with a tentative D call TRBD2 (5 bases). Germline lookup yields CDR1 SGHKS and CDR2 YYEKEE (reference sequence). CDR3 length: 14 amino acids. V lost 5 bases, J lost 4 bases, and 16 bases lay in between. In nucleotides, the CDR3 is TGTGCCAGCAGTGACCGGGATAACCCTTACGAGCAGTACTTC. Protein: CASSDRDNPYEQYF.

The table lists this clonotype with many counts. The chain joins TRBV12-3 or TRBV12-4 to TRBJ1-5; D call uncertain. CDR3 length: 17 residues. V gave up 3 bases and J gave up 5 bases, with 20 bases separating them. In nucleotides, the CDR3 is TGTGCCAGCAGTTTTTTCGGCCCGAGGCCCCCTGATCAGCCCCAGCATTTT. Its protein is CASSFFGPRPPDQPQHF.

In the case of this clonotype: One end of the junction is discordant with germline, which a read error may explain. The V gene is TRBV7-2, the J gene TRBJ2-3; the D gene is possibly TRBD2 (5 bases). The CDR3 sequence is 15 residues long. The germline V gene has CDR1 SGHTA and CDR2 FQGNSA. The CDR3 spells CASCLASWRTDTQYF. Written as DNA, the CDR3 is TGTGCCAGCTGCTTAGCGTCCTGGCGCACAGATACGCAGTATTTT.

The rearrangement links TRBV18 to TRBJ1-4, with a tentative D call TRBD1 (5 bases). Germline CDR1 is KGHSH and CDR2 is LQKENI. The V gene lost 3 bases and the J gene lost 0 bases, with 11 bases spanning the gap. The CDR3 is made up of 16 amino acids. The CDR3 is CASSPRQLATNEKLFF. Written as DNA, the CDR3 is TGTGCCAGCTCACCTCGACAGCTTGCAACTAATGAAAAACTGTTTTTT.

Notes on this clonotype: This may come from a read error, since a much larger clone is one base off. The chain joins TRBV2 to TRBJ1-5; D is ambiguous. The CDR3 has 14 amino acids. Germline V gives CDR1 SNHLY, CDR2 FYNNEI. CDR3 amino acids: CASGEEWGDQPQHF. CDR3 nucleotide sequence: TGTGCCAGCGGTGAAGAGTGGGGAGACCAGCCCCAGCATTTT.

This clonotype was observed at least ten times. The J gene is TRBJ1-5, the V gene TRBV10-2; D is unclear. Germline lookup yields CDR1 WSHSY and CDR2 SAAADI. V dropped 6 bases and J dropped 5 bases, with 8 bases sitting between them. This CDR3 has 12 residues. CDR3: CASSHLDQPQHF. The CDR3 coding sequence is TGCGCCAGCAGCCACCTCGATCAGCCCCAGCATTTT.

The rearrangement links TRBV12-3 or TRBV12-4 to TRBJ2-7; D is perhaps TRBD1 or TRBD2 (6 bases each). V shed 2 bases and J shed 7 bases, with 18 bases lying between them. This CDR3 region has 15 residues. CDR3: CASSLNGGATEEQYF. The DNA of the CDR3 is TGTGCCAGCAGTTTAAACGGGGGCGCGACTGAAGAGCAGTACTTC.

This clonotype was found a few times. This rearrangement joins TRBV6-2 or TRBV6-3 to TRBJ1-5; D is ambiguous. The ends were cut back, 6 bases at V and 7 bases at J, with 13 bases in the middle. In germline, CDR1 is MNHEY, CDR2 SVGEGT. The CDR3 sequence is 13 residues long. The chain's CDR3 is CASRLDVSQPQHF. The DNA for the CDR3 is TGTGCCAGCAGACTAGACGTTTCACAGCCCCAGCATTTT.

This clonotype was observed a few times. This chain links TRBV3-1 with TRBJ2-1, with TRBD2 matching over 7 bases. The CDR3 spans 17 residues. V lost 2 bases and J lost 2; bases outside the gene matches: 9. Germline-derived CDR1 and CDR2 are LGHDT and YNNKEL (reference sequence). CDR3 region: CASSQSKTLAAYNEQFF. In DNA, the CDR3 is TGTGCCAGCAGCCAATCTAAGACGCTAGCGGCCTACAATGAGCAGTTCTTC.

This clonotype was found many times. The chain carries TRBV7-3 and TRBJ1-3; D is possibly TRBD1 (5 bases). The CDR3 is made up of 13 amino acids. CDR1 is SGHTA and CDR2 is FQGTGA in the germline V gene. V lost 9 bases to trimming and J lost 1 base, with 10 bases between them. CDR3 nucleotide sequence: TGTGCCAGTTCACGGGGGTCTGGAAACACCATATATTTT. It encodes CASSRGSGNTIYF.

This clonotype was seen a handful of times. The rearrangement links TRBV10-3 to TRBJ2-1, with 8 bases identical to TRBD2. Germline V gene data show CDR1 as ENHRY and CDR2 as SYGVKD. After removal of 8 bases from V and 8 bases from J, the junction contained 5 bases not matched to a gene. The CDR3 consists of 12 residues. The CDR3 sequence is CAILRGADEQFF. In DNA form, the CDR3 reads TGTGCCATCTTGCGGGGGGCGGATGAGCAGTTCTTC.

This chain links TRBV2 with TRBJ2-3; D perhaps matches TRBD2 (7 bases). V was shortened by 4 bases and J by 5 bases, with 19 bases between the two germline ends. CDR1 is SNHLY and CDR2 is FYNNEI in the germline V gene. The CDR3 runs 16 residues. The CDR3 bases are TGTGCCAGCAGTGTAGTCCTAGCGGCCAGGGGAGATACGCAGTATTTT. Translation: CASSVVLAARGDTQYF.

The J gene is TRBJ1-1, the V gene TRBV5-1; D possibly corresponds to TRBD1 (5 bases). Trimming removed 6 bases from V and 5 bases from J, with 17 bases in between. Looked up from germline, CDR1 is SGHRS and CDR2 is YFSETQ. This CDR3 comprises 14 residues. CDR3 region: CASTLSGWGTEAFF. For the CDR3, the DNA is TGCGCCAGCACCCTTTCGGGCTGGGGGACTGAAGCTTTCTTT.

This clonotype has at least ten counts. The chain has TRBV29-1 and TRBJ1-1; D not certain. CDR3 length: 13 amino acids. V was cut by 7 bases and J by 0 bases, with 12 bases left in between. Germline assignment: CDR1 SQVTM and CDR2 ANQGSEA. CDR3 sequence (DNA): TGCAGCGCCGCGCGGGAAATGAACACTGAAGCTTTCTTT. As protein: CSAAREMNTEAFF. Complete variable domain (other parts from reference TRBV29-1 and TRBJ1-1): SAVISQKPSRDICQRGTSLTIQCQVDSQVTMMFWYRQQPGQSLTLIATANQGSEATYESGFVIDKFPISRPNLTFSTLTVSNMSPEDSSIYLCSAAREMNTEAFFGQGTRLTVV.

This clonotype was picked up many times. The CDR3 DNA sequence: TGTGCCAGCAGCCTCGACCCCGGTACTGAAGCTTTCTTT. Translation: CASSLDPGTEAFF. The chain combines TRBV7-9 with TRBJ1-1; the D is unclear. The CDR3 has 13 residues. V gave up 5 bases and J gave up 5 bases, with 12 bases separating them. Germline loops: CDR1 SEHNR, CDR2 FQNEAQ (reference sequence).

In its sample, this clonotype was seen a few times. This rearrangement joins TRBV7-8 to TRBJ2-5, with TRBD2 matching 9 bases. The V and J ends lost 1 base and 0 bases, in that order; junction bases with no gene match: 6. The CDR3 runs 17 residues. Germline-derived CDR1 and CDR2 are SGHVS and FQNEAQ. The CDR3 bases are TGTGCCAGCAGCTTAGGGCGCGGGGGGGGAAACCAAGAGACCCAGTACTTC. Residues: CASSLGRGGGNQETQYF. Full variable domain (remainder filled in from reference TRBV7-8 and TRBJ2-5): GAGVSQSPRYKVAKRGQDVALRCDPISGHVSLFWYQQALGQGPEFLTYFQNEAQLDKSGLPSDRFFAERPEGSVSTLKIQRTQQEDSAVYLCASSLGRGGGNQETQYFGPGTRLLVL.

The chain carries TRBV28 and TRBJ1-2, with D uncertain. Trimming pared 8 bases from V and 2 bases from J, leaving 12 bases between. CDR3 length equals 13 residues. Germline V lookup: CDR1 MDHEN, CDR2 SYDVKM. The CDR3 DNA reads TGTGCCAGCCGAAGGCAGTTCAACTATGGCTACACCTTC. Its protein is CASRRQFNYGYTF.

Ten or more counts support this clonotype. The chain carries TRBV4-3 and TRBJ1-6; a weak D match, TRBD1 (6 bases). CDR3 length: 14 residues. Germline CDR1 is LGHNA and CDR2 is YSLEER. Deletions cut 1 base from V and 7 bases from J, with 8 bases between. The CDR3 nucleotides read TGCGCCAGCAGCCAAGGGGGACACAATTCACCCCTCCACTTT. Its translation: CASSQGGHNSPLHF.

The rearrangement uses TRBV6-5 and TRBJ1-4, with TRBD1 as a possible D gene (6 bases). Looked up from germline, CDR1 is MNHEY and CDR2 is SVGAGI. The CDR3 is 14 amino acids. The germline V and J ends were trimmed by 4 bases and 8 bases, with 14 bases remaining between them. CDR3 region: CASSFAGTPEKLFF. DNA of the CDR3: TGTGCCAGCAGTTTTGCCGGGACACCCGAAAAACTGTTTTTT.

This clonotype was counted ten times or more. The rearrangement uses TRBV2 and TRBJ1-1; the D gene is possibly TRBD1 (5 bases). Trimming left V 3 bases short and J 11 bases short, with 7 bases between. CDR1 SNHLY and CDR2 FYNNEI come from the germline V gene. The CDR3 spans 10 residues. This CDR3 is CASSDGTAFF. As DNA, the CDR3 is TGTGCCAGCAGTGATGGGACGGCTTTCTTT.

This clonotype appeared a few times. The chain links TRBV20-1 to TRBJ1-5; 8 bases align to TRBD1. From germline, CDR1 is DFQATT and CDR2 SNEGSKA (reference sequence). The ends lost 0 bases at V and 5 bases at J; junction bases unmatched: 6. CDR3 size: 15 residues. CDR3 bases: TGCAGTGCTAGAGATCTGGCAGGGGGCCATCAGCCCCAGCATTTT. Its protein product is CSARDLAGGHQPQHF.

This clonotype was observed a handful of times. The chain combines TRBV7-2 with TRBJ2-3, with TRBD2 identical over 8 bases. CDR1 and CDR2 (germline): SGHTA, FQGNSA. This CDR3 is built from 16 residues. V gave up 5 bases and J gave up 0 bases; unmatched junction bases: 7. CDR3 sequence: CASSAAGGGSTDTQYF. CDR3 coding DNA: TGTGCCAGCAGCGCGGCTGGCGGGGGGAGCACAGATACGCAGTATTTT.

This clonotype has at least ten counts. The chain is built from TRBV28 and TRBJ1-4; D is unclear. The germline gives CDR1 MDHEN, CDR2 SYDVKM. The CDR3 covers 17 residues. Trimming took off 2 bases at V and 2 bases at J, with 15 bases between the two ends. The CDR3: CASSLVRQAATNEKLFF. In DNA form, the CDR3 reads TGTGCCAGCAGTTTAGTTAGGCAGGCAGCGACTAATGAAAAACTGTTTTTT.

This clonotype was counted at least ten times. This chain uses TRBV5-5 with TRBJ2-5; a weak D match, TRBD1 (5 bases). The CDR3 sequence is 13 residues long. Germline lookup yields CDR1 SGHKS and CDR2 YYEKEE (reference sequence). Trimming shortened V by 1 base and J by 5 bases, and 9 bases separated the two germline ends. Here the CDR3 DNA reads TGTGCCAGCAGCTTGTTAGGGGCCGAGACCCAGTACTTC. It yields the protein CASSLLGAETQYF.

In its sample, this clonotype was seen a few times. The chain carries TRBV14 and TRBJ2-3; 11 bases map to TRBD2. Germline trimming cut 2 bases from V and 3 bases from J; bases unmatched to any gene: 4. Germline V gene lookup returns CDR1 SGHDN and CDR2 FVKESK. The CDR3 consists of 16 residues. The CDR3, as DNA: TGTGCCAGCAGCCAATACCTAGCGGGGGGTACAGATACGCAGTATTTT. Translating gives CASSQYLAGGTDTQYF.

There are many counts of this clonotype. The rearrangement links TRBV19 to TRBJ2-3; maybe TRBD2 (6 bases). Between the trimmed V and J ends, which lost 3 bases and 1 base, there was a span of 8 bases. CDR1 and CDR2 (germline): LNHDA, SQIVND (reference sequence). CDR3 length: 14 residues. CDR3 nucleotide sequence: TGTGCCAGTAGTATTACGGGGGGCACAGATACGCAGTATTTT. Protein: CASSITGGTDTQYF.

This clonotype was seen many times. The rearrangement links TRBV27 to TRBJ1-2; D is ambiguous. CDR1 and CDR2 from the germline V gene are MNHEY and SMNVEV (reference sequence). The ends were cut back, 6 bases at V and 4 bases at J, with 9 bases in the middle. This CDR3 region has 12 residues. The CDR3 reads CASREGLYGYTF. CDR3 DNA: TGTGCCAGCAGAGAGGGTCTCTATGGCTACACCTTC.

This clonotype was observed a few times. The chain's CDR3 is CASSSPGFNEQFF. The CDR3 coding sequence is TGTGCCAGCAGCTCACCAGGTTTTAATGAGCAGTTCTTC. V is TRBV7-2 and J is TRBJ2-1; D call uncertain. Germline CDR1 reads SGHTA; CDR2 reads FQGNSA. Trimming took 4 bases from V and 7 from J, leaving 11 bases between them. The CDR3 consists of 13 residues.

There are a few counts of this clonotype. This chain joins TRBV28 and TRBJ2-5; D uncertain. The germline gives CDR1 MDHEN, CDR2 SYDVKM. The V and J ends lost 3 bases and 6 bases respectively, with 8 bases between them. This CDR3 contains 12 residues. The DNA for the CDR3 is TGTGCCAGCAGTTTGGCGGCGAAGACCCAGTACTTC. Translation gives CASSLAAKTQYF.

The table lists this clonotype with a few counts. This rearrangement joins TRBV9 to TRBJ1-1, with no clear D. V dropped 4 bases and J dropped 4 bases, with 14 bases sitting between them. The CDR3 is 14 residues long. Germline values: CDR1 SGDLS, CDR2 YYNGEE. DNA for the CDR3: TGTGCCAGCAGCCCAGGACGGAAGGCCACTGAAGCTTTCTTT. Translating gives CASSPGRKATEAFF.